This TCR beta chain was sequenced for a study of T cell responses to AZD1222 COVID-19 vaccine. The method was immunoSEQ multiplex PCR; TCRdb's version includes in-frame clones alone and lacks a portion of them. The sample contains about 130,000 clones, approximately 92% of which appear only once. The V end was cut by 6 bases, the J end by 1 base, with 5 bases between. There are 11 residues in the CDR3. The germline V gene has CDR1 DFQATT and CDR2 SNEGSKA (reference sequence). This clonotype originated in an adult who received the AZD1222 COVID-19 vaccine. The specimen was peripheral blood, collected 28 days after the second AZD1222 dose. V gene TRBV20-1 combines with J gene TRBJ2-3; a possible D gene is TRBD2 (5 bases). The CDR3 sequence is CSAEGTDTQYF. CDR3 bases: TGCAGTGCGGAGGGCACAGATACGCAGTATTTT.